These 18 T cell receptor beta chains came from one sample sequenced in a study of blood T cells in healthy people across ages. Together with a sample-barcoded 5' primer, a J-beta primer mix was included in a second PCR lasting 7 to 11 cycles. TCRdb called the 5' RACE reads again in MiXCR, with one record for every CDR3 protein. The data hold hundreds of thousands of distinct CDR3 sequences, with approximately 49% observed a single time. Sequencing was carried out using blood. The receptors were sampled from a woman aged 55 to 70 in good health.

This clonotype was found a few times. J is TRBJ2-3 and V is TRBV29-1; 8 bases agree with TRBD1. V lost 1 base to trimming and J lost 2 bases; unmatched junction nucleotides: 5. Germline CDR1 is SQVTM and CDR2 is ANQGSEA. CDR3 length: 15 residues. CDR3 protein: CSVEGGTGVTDTQYF. CDR3 sequence (DNA): TGCAGCGTTGAAGGCGGGACAGGAGTCACAGATACGCAGTATTTT.

This clonotype occurred many times. This chain connects TRBV12-3 or TRBV12-4 to TRBJ1-3; 7 nucleotides line up with TRBD1. With 4 bases clipped from V and 2 bases from J, the junction kept 5 bases outside the gene matches. The CDR3 has 15 residues. The CDR3 here is CASSSTGITGNTIYF. CDR3 bases: TGTGCCAGCAGTTCGACAGGGATTACTGGAAACACCATATATTTT.

This clonotype was seen at least ten times. V gene TRBV7-9 combines with J gene TRBJ2-7; TRBD2 agrees at 7 bases. Germline lookup yields CDR1 SEHNR and CDR2 FQNEAQ (reference sequence). This CDR3 comprises 14 residues. The J segment lost 2 bases and the V segment lost 2 bases, leaving 3 bases of the junction unmatched. As DNA, the CDR3 is TGTGCCAGCAGCTTACTAGCGGAGACCTACGAGCAGTACTTC. It specifies CASSLLAETYEQYF.

This clonotype came up a few times. This rearrangement joins TRBV2 to TRBJ2-5, with D possibly being TRBD2 (5 bases). Germline V gives CDR1 SNHLY, CDR2 FYNNEI. The V and J ends lost 4 bases and 1 base respectively, with 10 bases between them. This CDR3 contains 14 residues. CDR3 nucleotide sequence: TGTGCCAGCAGTGTTTACGGACTCCAAGAGACCCAGTACTTC. Its protein is CASSVYGLQETQYF.

This sequence joins TRBV20-1 and TRBJ2-7; D possibly corresponds to TRBD2 (6 bases). This CDR3 has 17 residues. Germline CDR1 is DFQATT and CDR2 is SNEGSKA (reference sequence). V dropped 0 bases and J dropped 0 bases, with 18 bases sitting between them. This chain's CDR3 is CSARDRRGGKISYEQYF. CDR3 sequence (DNA): TGCAGTGCTAGAGATAGGAGGGGCGGCAAGATCTCCTACGAGCAGTACTTC.

The rearrangement uses TRBV12-3 or TRBV12-4 and TRBJ2-2; D unresolved. The V end was cut by 3 bases, the J end by 2 bases, with 7 bases between. CDR3 length equals 14 residues. The CDR3 DNA is TGTGCCAGCAGTTTGGCAGTCAACACCGGGGAGCTGTTTTTT. Protein: CASSLAVNTGELFF.

The rearrangement uses TRBV4-2 and TRBJ2-1; D is ambiguous. Germline loops: CDR1 LGHNA, CDR2 YNFKEQ. Deletions cut 3 bases from V and 11 bases from J, with 17 bases between. CDR3 length: 14 residues. The chain's CDR3 is CASSQGLPGYKQFF. The CDR3 coding sequence is TGTGCCAGCAGCCAGGGCCTTCCGGGCTATAAGCAGTTCTTC.

Comments on this clonotype: The junction departs from the called germline gene at one end, perhaps through a read error. V and J are TRBV5-1 and TRBJ1-1; tentative D call: TRBD1 (6 bases). The CDR3 has 14 amino acids. CDR1 SGHRS and CDR2 YFSETQ come from the germline V gene. CDR3 DNA: TGCGCCAGCAGCTGGCAGGGAAGGGACACCGAAGCTTTCTTT. Its protein is CASSWQGRDTEAFF.

This clonotype was observed many times. This sequence joins TRBV5-4 and TRBJ1-6, with TRBD1 as a possible D gene (6 bases). Trimming shortened V by 4 bases and J by 5 bases, and 13 bases separated the two germline ends. CDR3 length: 15 amino acids. Germline V gene lookup returns CDR1 SGHNT and CDR2 YYREEE (reference sequence). As DNA, the CDR3 is TGTGCCAGCAGCCCGCGGGGGGCCAATAATTCACCCCTCCACTTT. Protein: CASSPRGANNSPLHF.

The sample holds a few counts of this clonotype. The chain employs TRBV20-1 and TRBJ2-1; 14 bases align to TRBD2. CDR1 and CDR2 from the germline V gene are DFQATT and SNEGSKA (reference sequence). The CDR3 is 16 residues long. Trimming at V came to 4 bases and at J to 10 bases, leaving 12 bases not matched to a gene. The CDR3 nucleotides read TGCAGTGCTACCGGACTAGCGGGAGGACCAACTATCGAGCAGTTCTTC. It yields the protein CSATGLAGGPTIEQFF.

This clonotype came up many times. The chain is built from TRBV5-1 and TRBJ2-7; 8 bases map to TRBD1. The CDR3 is 14 residues long. Germline V gene sequence: CDR1 SGHRS, CDR2 YFSETQ. V was clipped by 7 bases and J by 6 bases; unmatched bases: 12. CDR3 sequence reads: CASARGQGEFEQYF. The CDR3 bases are TGCGCCAGCGCCCGCGGACAGGGTGAATTCGAGCAGTACTTC.

This clonotype was observed a single time. Compared with germline, one end of the junction differs, possibly owing to a read error. The chain is built from TRBV27 and TRBJ1-4; D not resolved. The germline gives CDR1 MNHEY, CDR2 SMNVEV (reference sequence). This CDR3 comprises 14 residues. The CDR3, as DNA: TGCGCCAGCAGTGTCGTTGGGGTCGGCGAAAAACTGTTTTTT. Translation gives CASSVVGVGEKLFF. Full variable domain (rest looked up from reference TRBV27 and TRBJ1-4): EAQVTQNPRYLITVTGKKLTVTCSQNMNHEYMSWYRQDPGLGLRQIYYSMNVEVTDKGDVPEGYKVSRKEKRNFPLILESPSPNQTSLYFCASSVVGVGEKLFFGSGTQLSVL.

On this clonotype itself: Germline and junction disagree at one end, which may indicate a read error. The chain uses TRBV25-1 and TRBJ2-5; D remains ambiguous. This CDR3 has 19 amino acids. Germline V CDR1 and CDR2: MGHDK, SYGVNS. The CDR3 DNA is TGTGCCAGCAGTGAATTGCTGCCTGACTCCGCGAGGCCTCAAGAGGCCCAGTACTTC. This codes for CASSELLPDSARPQEAQYF.

The chain has TRBV15 and TRBJ2-6; no definite D call. This CDR3 has 15 amino acids. The ends were cut back, 6 bases at V and 2 bases at J, with 11 bases in the middle. Germline loops: CDR1 LNHNV, CDR2 YYDKDF (reference sequence). The CDR3: CATSLDLPGANVLTF. The CDR3, as DNA: TGTGCCACCAGTTTGGACCTCCCTGGGGCCAACGTCCTGACTTTC.

The chain carries TRBV28 and TRBJ2-3, with 9 nucleotides matching TRBD2. With 6 bases clipped from V and 6 bases from J, the junction kept 13 bases outside the gene matches. Germline V gene data show CDR1 as MDHEN and CDR2 as SYDVKM. The CDR3 has 16 residues. CDR3 sequence reads: CASREMAGGPGDTQYF. DNA for the CDR3: TGTGCCAGCAGGGAAATGGCGGGAGGGCCGGGGGATACGCAGTATTTT.

The chain is built from TRBV29-1 and TRBJ2-7; D perhaps matches TRBD2 (5 bases). Germline V lookup: CDR1 SQVTM, CDR2 ANQGSEA. The CDR3 consists of 12 residues. V lost 3 bases, J lost 5 bases, and 11 bases lay in between. CDR3 sequence reads: CSVDWTCHEQYF. CDR3 coding DNA: TGCAGCGTTGATTGGACTTGCCACGAGCAGTACTTC.

J is TRBJ1-2 and V is TRBV7-8, with TRBD1 as a possible D gene (6 bases). CDR3 length equals 14 residues. Germline V gene lookup returns CDR1 SGHVS and CDR2 FQNEAQ. V was cut by 5 bases and J by 8 bases, with 18 bases left in between. CDR3 protein: CASSPQQGKGGYTF. The CDR3 region has the DNA TGTGCCAGCAGCCCTCAACAGGGTAAGGGCGGCTACACCTTC.

The rearrangement links TRBV5-5 to TRBJ1-6; 7 bases fit TRBD1. V lost 7 bases to trimming and J lost 10 bases; unmatched junction nucleotides: 11. The CDR3 runs to 14 residues. Germline V CDR1 and CDR2: SGHKS, YYEKEE (reference sequence). CDR3 residues: CASRVQGYESPLHF. CDR3 DNA: TGTGCCAGCCGGGTACAGGGGTATGAATCACCCCTCCACTTT. The full variable domain, completed using reference TRBV5-5 and TRBJ1-6, is DAGVTQSPTHLIKTRGQQVTLRCSPISGHKSVSWYQQVLGQGPQFIFQYYEKEERGRGNFPDRFSARQFPNYSSELNVNALLLGDSALYLCASRVQGYESPLHFGNGTRLTVT.